This T cell receptor (beta chain) is from a study of T cell responses to AZD1222 COVID-19 vaccine. Study conclusions and caveats: Close to half of spike-specific TCRs reportedly recognize unmutated variant regions. Mostly white British, mostly female donors; authors suggested clonal diversity may be underestimated. Spike-spanning, vaccine-associated CD4 TCRs were dominant at 160-218 and 743-854. Spike-specific TCR breadth and depth grew following two AZD1222 doses.

The junction had 14 bases not matched to a gene; V was cut back by 0 bases and J by 3 bases. The CDR3 contains 19 residues. CDR1 is SGHRS and CDR2 is YFSETQ in the germline V gene. As regards this clone: Antigen: not known.

The method was immunoSEQ multiplex PCR; TCRdb's version includes in-frame clones alone and lacks a portion of them. The sample has about 110,000 clones, more than 70% seen once. The sample was peripheral blood, taken on day 0 of AZD1222 vaccination. This TCR derives from an adult in good health. This rearrangement joins TRBV5-1 to TRBJ2-5, with 10 bases identical to TRBD2. The CDR3 is CASSLGRGSGLADEETQYF. The CDR3 DNA sequence: TGCGCCAGCAGCTTGGGTCGGGGGTCCGGACTAGCGGATGAAGAGACCCAGTACTTC.